These T cell receptor beta chains were read from a single sample in a study of blood T cells in healthy people across ages. TCRdb re-derived calls from the 5' RACE reads in MiXCR, one entry per CDR3 protein. The sample contains approximately 880,000 distinct CDR3 sequences, roughly 50% of which appear only once. Sequenced sample: blood. These receptors were taken from a man aged 30 to 39 in good health. Both conserved end residues are part of each CDR3. The order of the fields is CDR3 DNA, CDR3 protein, J gene, CDR3 length, V gene, clone size, D gene. The D gene is left open where the match is weak. Rows give clone size only sometimes, using once, few, many, or a class for an expanded clone.

CDR3 DNA: TGCAGTGCCCCTCGGGGGGAAGGGGCCAACGTCCTGACTTTC
CDR3 protein: CSAPRGEGANVLTF
J gene: TRBJ2-6
CDR3 length: 14
V gene: TRBV20-1
clone size: .
D gene: TRBD2

CDR3 DNA: TGTGCCAGCAGTCCCCGAGACAACTACGAGCAGTACTTC
CDR3 protein: CASSPRDNYEQYF
J gene: TRBJ2-7
CDR3 length: 13
V gene: TRBV12-3/TRBV12-4
clone size: .
D gene: .

CDR3 DNA: TGTGCCATCAGGGAACTGACAGGGGGCAACACTGAAGCTTTCTTT
CDR3 protein: CAIRELTGGNTEAFF
J gene: TRBJ1-1
CDR3 length: 15
V gene: TRBV10-3
clone size: .
D gene: TRBD1

CDR3 DNA: TGCAGTGTTTTTGCGCCGGGACTAGCGGGGGGAGATACGCAGTATTTT
CDR3 protein: CSVFAPGLAGGDTQYF
J gene: TRBJ2-3
CDR3 length: 16
V gene: TRBV20-1
clone size: .
D gene: TRBD2

CDR3 DNA: TGTGCCGCCAGTGATTCTGCGACTAGCGGGAGCACAGATACGCAGTATTTT
CDR3 protein: CAASDSATSGSTDTQYF
J gene: TRBJ2-3
CDR3 length: 17
V gene: TRBV24-1
clone size: .
D gene: TRBD2

CDR3 DNA: TGCGCCAGCAGCTTGGGAGTAGCGGGGTCGGGAGATACGCAGTATTTT
CDR3 protein: CASSLGVAGSGDTQYF
J gene: TRBJ2-3
CDR3 length: 16
V gene: TRBV5-1
clone size: few
D gene: TRBD2

CDR3 DNA: TGCGCCAGCAGCCAGACTAGCGGGGGGCGCCCCTCCTACAATGAGCAGTTCTTC
CDR3 protein: CASSQTSGGRPSYNEQFF
J gene: TRBJ2-1
CDR3 length: 18
V gene: TRBV5-1
clone size: .
D gene: TRBD2

CDR3 DNA: TGTGCCACCAGCAGAGGGGCAGGGGCCCCCGATAGCAATCAGCCCCAGCATTTT
CDR3 protein: CATSRGAGAPDSNQPQHF
J gene: TRBJ1-5
CDR3 length: 18
V gene: TRBV15
clone size: .
D gene: .

CDR3 DNA: TGTGCCAGCAGCCAAGATGGGCGGCCAAGAATTTACAATGAGCAGTTCTTC
CDR3 protein: CASSQDGRPRIYNEQFF
J gene: TRBJ2-1
CDR3 length: 17
V gene: TRBV4-2
clone size: once
D gene: .

CDR3 DNA: TGTGCCAGCAGCGTGACCCAGGCGGGGACCCAGTACTTC
CDR3 protein: CASSVTQAGTQYF
J gene: TRBJ2-5
CDR3 length: 13
V gene: TRBV13
clone size: once
D gene: .

CDR3 DNA: TGTGCCACCAGCAGTCCGTGGACAGGAGTTCAAGAGACCCAGTACTTC
CDR3 protein: CATSSPWTGVQETQYF
J gene: TRBJ2-5
CDR3 length: 16
V gene: TRBV15
clone size: many
D gene: TRBD1

CDR3 DNA: TGTGCCAGCAGCCAGCGGACTTATGGGGGTAACGAGCAGTACTTC
CDR3 protein: CASSQRTYGGNEQYF
J gene: TRBJ2-7
CDR3 length: 15
V gene: TRBV16
clone size: .
D gene: .

CDR3 DNA: TGTGCCAGCAGTTTGGCTTCGGGGTTACGGTCTTTCTTT
CDR3 protein: CASSLASGLRSFF
J gene: TRBJ1-1
CDR3 length: 13
V gene: TRBV27
clone size: .
D gene: .

CDR3 DNA: TGTGCCAGCAGCTTAGATCCACGGTCTAATTCACCCCTCCACTTT
CDR3 protein: CASSLDPRSNSPLHF
J gene: TRBJ1-6
CDR3 length: 15
V gene: TRBV11-2
clone size: few
D gene: .

CDR3 DNA: TGCAGCGTTGAACCGGGACAGGGTATCTACGAGCAGTACTTC
CDR3 protein: CSVEPGQGIYEQYF
J gene: TRBJ2-7
CDR3 length: 14
V gene: TRBV29-1
clone size: many
D gene: TRBD1

CDR3 DNA: TGTGCCAGCAGTTCCTACACTGGGGGCAAAAACATTCAGTACTTC
CDR3 protein: CASSSYTGGKNIQYF
J gene: TRBJ2-4
CDR3 length: 15
V gene: TRBV28
clone size: few
D gene: .

CDR3 DNA: TGCGCCAGCAGCGTGCAAACCAACAGGGACGAGCAGTACTTC
CDR3 protein: CASSVQTNRDEQYF
J gene: TRBJ2-7
CDR3 length: 14
V gene: TRBV5-1
clone size: .
D gene: .

CDR3 DNA: TGCGCCAGCAGCCCCAGGTCGGGTCGGCAATCACCCCTCCACTTT
CDR3 protein: CASSPRSGRQSPLHF
J gene: TRBJ1-6
CDR3 length: 15
V gene: TRBV4-3
clone size: .
D gene: .

CDR3 DNA: TGTGCCAGCAGTCCGGGCCACAGCTCATATAGCAATCAGCCCCAGCATTTT
CDR3 protein: CASSPGHSSYSNQPQHF
J gene: TRBJ1-5
CDR3 length: 17
V gene: TRBV6-2/TRBV6-3
clone size: .
D gene: .

CDR3 DNA: TGTGCCAGCAGTATCCAAGCGGGGGGACTCTACGAGCAGTACTTC
CDR3 protein: CASSIQAGGLYEQYF
J gene: TRBJ2-7
CDR3 length: 15
V gene: TRBV7-2
clone size: few
D gene: TRBD2

CDR3 DNA: TGTGCCAGCAGTTTTGAGGAGGGTAGCGAGCAGTACTTC
CDR3 protein: CASSFEEGSEQYF
J gene: TRBJ2-7
CDR3 length: 13
V gene: TRBV12-3/TRBV12-4
clone size: .
D gene: .

CDR3 DNA: TGCGCCAGCAGCCCGGAGGGGGGACAGTACAATGAGCAGTTCTTC
CDR3 protein: CASSPEGGQYNEQFF
J gene: TRBJ2-1
CDR3 length: 15
V gene: TRBV5-1
clone size: .
D gene: .

CDR3 DNA: TGCAGCGTTGTTGGGGCTTTACGGACTGAAGCTTTCTTT
CDR3 protein: CSVVGALRTEAFF
J gene: TRBJ1-1
CDR3 length: 13
V gene: TRBV29-1
clone size: once
D gene: .

CDR3 DNA: TGTGCCATCAGGATGACAGGGGGGTCTTCACCCCTCCACTTT
CDR3 protein: CAIRMTGGSSPLHF
J gene: TRBJ1-6
CDR3 length: 14
V gene: TRBV10-3
clone size: .
D gene: TRBD1

CDR3 DNA: TGTGCCAGCAGCCGGAGCCTTTATGGGGATACGCAGTATTTT
CDR3 protein: CASSRSLYGDTQYF
J gene: TRBJ2-3
CDR3 length: 14
V gene: TRBV7-2
clone size: few
D gene: .

CDR3 DNA: TGCGCCAGCAGCCAACCCGACAGGGGTGGAAATTCACCCCTCCACTTT
CDR3 protein: CASSQPDRGGNSPLHF
J gene: TRBJ1-6
CDR3 length: 16
V gene: TRBV4-1
clone size: .
D gene: TRBD1

CDR3 DNA: TGTGCCAGCAGCGGATCAGGCGGTGGGGCTTATAGCACAGATACGCAGTATTTT
CDR3 protein: CASSGSGGGAYSTDTQYF
J gene: TRBJ2-3
CDR3 length: 18
V gene: TRBV9
clone size: .
D gene: .

CDR3 DNA: TGCGCCAGCAGCTCTCGTGTCATTGCGAGCACAGATACGCAGTATTTT
CDR3 protein: CASSSRVIASTDTQYF
J gene: TRBJ2-3
CDR3 length: 16
V gene: TRBV4-1
clone size: .
D gene: .

CDR3 DNA: TGTGCTAGTGGTTCCGCCGGGACAGCCCCCTATGGCTACACCTTC
CDR3 protein: CASGSAGTAPYGYTF
J gene: TRBJ1-2
CDR3 length: 15
V gene: TRBV12-5
clone size: .
D gene: TRBD1

CDR3 DNA: TGCGCCAGCAGCCAAGTTACCGTGCAGCCCCAGCATTTT
CDR3 protein: CASSQVTVQPQHF
J gene: TRBJ1-5
CDR3 length: 13
V gene: TRBV4-1
clone size: .
D gene: .

CDR3 DNA: TGTGCCAGCAGCCGGGGGGGACTCACAGATACGCAGTATTTT
CDR3 protein: CASSRGGLTDTQYF
J gene: TRBJ2-3
CDR3 length: 14
V gene: TRBV5-5
clone size: many
D gene: TRBD2

CDR3 DNA: TGCAGTGCTACATTAGACAGAGGCACTGAAGCTTTCTTT
CDR3 protein: CSATLDRGTEAFF
J gene: TRBJ1-1
CDR3 length: 13
V gene: TRBV20-1
clone size: .
D gene: .

CDR3 DNA: TGCAGTGCTAGGACTAGCGGGGGGTTAGAGACCCAGTACTTC
CDR3 protein: CSARTSGGLETQYF
J gene: TRBJ2-5
CDR3 length: 14
V gene: TRBV20-1
clone size: many
D gene: TRBD2

CDR3 DNA: TGTGCCACCAGTGACTCGGGACAGCATGGCTACACCTTC
CDR3 protein: CATSDSGQHGYTF
J gene: TRBJ1-2
CDR3 length: 13
V gene: TRBV24-1
clone size: .
D gene: TRBD1

CDR3 DNA: TGTGCCAGCAGCTCCCTTGAGGGAGATACGCAGTATTTT
CDR3 protein: CASSSLEGDTQYF
J gene: TRBJ2-3
CDR3 length: 13
V gene: TRBV7-2
clone size: few
D gene: .

CDR3 DNA: TGTGCCAGCAGGCCCACAGGGAGCCTCGAGCAGTACTTC
CDR3 protein: CASRPTGSLEQYF
J gene: TRBJ2-7
CDR3 length: 13
V gene: TRBV6-2/TRBV6-3
clone size: .
D gene: .

CDR3 DNA: TGTGCCAGCAGCTTGTCGGGACGGGTCATCGTGGGTAATGAGCAGTTCTTC
CDR3 protein: CASSLSGRVIVGNEQFF
J gene: TRBJ2-1
CDR3 length: 17
V gene: TRBV5-6
clone size: .
D gene: .

CDR3 DNA: TGTGCCAGCAGCCAAACTCCCATCGGGACCCAGTACTTC
CDR3 protein: CASSQTPIGTQYF
J gene: TRBJ2-5
CDR3 length: 13
V gene: TRBV14
clone size: few
D gene: .

CDR3 DNA: TGTGCCAGCACCCGCCCAGGGTATGGCTACACCTTC
CDR3 protein: CASTRPGYGYTF
J gene: TRBJ1-2
CDR3 length: 12
V gene: TRBV12-3/TRBV12-4
clone size: many
D gene: .

CDR3 DNA: TGTGCCAGCAGCCGACCGGGTACGCAGTATTTT
CDR3 protein: CASSRPGTQYF
J gene: TRBJ2-3
CDR3 length: 11
V gene: TRBV3-1
clone size: few
D gene: .

CDR3 DNA: TGTGCCAGCGTAGGACAGGGGGCTCAAAATGAGCAGTTCTTC
CDR3 protein: CASVGQGAQNEQFF
J gene: TRBJ2-1
CDR3 length: 14
V gene: TRBV2
clone size: few
D gene: TRBD1

CDR3 DNA: TGCAGCGTTGAAAATGTAGCGGAAGAGACCCAGTACTTC
CDR3 protein: CSVENVAEETQYF
J gene: TRBJ2-5
CDR3 length: 13
V gene: TRBV29-1
clone size: few
D gene: .

CDR3 DNA: TGTGCCAGCTCGGGACAGATACAAGAGACCCAGTACTTC
CDR3 protein: CASSGQIQETQYF
J gene: TRBJ2-5
CDR3 length: 13
V gene: TRBV18
clone size: few
D gene: TRBD1

CDR3 DNA: TGTGCCAGCAGCCCGGACAGGGAAACCTACAATGAGCAGTACTTC
CDR3 protein: CASSPDRETYNEQYF
J gene: TRBJ2-7
CDR3 length: 15
V gene: TRBV7-2
clone size: .
D gene: TRBD1

CDR3 DNA: TGTGCCAGCGGTCTTCAGTATGGCTACACCTTC
CDR3 protein: CASGLQYGYTF
J gene: TRBJ1-2
CDR3 length: 11
V gene: TRBV7-2
clone size: .
D gene: .

CDR3 DNA: TGTGCCAGCAGCTGGATGGGGACTGAAGCTTTCTTT
CDR3 protein: CASSWMGTEAFF
J gene: TRBJ1-1
CDR3 length: 12
V gene: TRBV7-2
clone size: few
D gene: .

CDR3 DNA: TGTGCCAGCAGCCAACCGGGACTGCTAAGAGACCAAGAGACCCAGTACTTC
CDR3 protein: CASSQPGLLRDQETQYF
J gene: TRBJ2-5
CDR3 length: 17
V gene: TRBV4-2
clone size: .
D gene: .

CDR3 DNA: TGTGCCAGCAGTGCCGGGAACTCACCCCTCCACTTT
CDR3 protein: CASSAGNSPLHF
J gene: TRBJ1-6
CDR3 length: 12
V gene: TRBV2
clone size: many
D gene: .

CDR3 DNA: TGTGCCAGCTGGGCAGCCTATGGCTACACCTTC
CDR3 protein: CASWAAYGYTF
J gene: TRBJ1-2
CDR3 length: 11
V gene: TRBV27
clone size: .
D gene: .

CDR3 DNA: TGTGCTCATACAACGGGCAGGAGTAATTCACCCCTCCACTTT
CDR3 protein: CAHTTGRSNSPLHF
J gene: TRBJ1-6
CDR3 length: 14
V gene: TRBV28
clone size: many
D gene: .

CDR3 DNA: TGTGCCAGCAGCCCCCACTATGAGCAGTTCTTC
CDR3 protein: CASSPHYEQFF
J gene: TRBJ2-1
CDR3 length: 11
V gene: TRBV6-6
clone size: few
D gene: .

CDR3 DNA: TGTGCCAGCAGCTTAAGCGGGACGAAGGGGAATGAGCAGTTCTTC
CDR3 protein: CASSLSGTKGNEQFF
J gene: TRBJ2-1
CDR3 length: 15
V gene: TRBV5-6
clone size: .
D gene: TRBD2

CDR3 DNA: TGTGCCAGCAGTCCCCAGAGGACCATCAGTAGCACAGATACGCAGTATTTT
CDR3 protein: CASSPQRTISSTDTQYF
J gene: TRBJ2-3
CDR3 length: 17
V gene: TRBV27
clone size: few
D gene: .

CDR3 DNA: TGTGCCAGCAGTTTACAAGGCCAGAACACTGAAGCTTTCTTT
CDR3 protein: CASSLQGQNTEAFF
J gene: TRBJ1-1
CDR3 length: 14
V gene: TRBV27
clone size: .
D gene: .